The 22 T cell receptor beta chains reported below all come from one sample, sequenced in a study of T cells in localized non-small cell lung cancer. Using immunoSEQ multiplex PCR, the repertoire was profiled, and TCRdb retains in-frame clones only, with some absent. The sample has 970 or so clones, 20% to 25% seen once; the top ten hold around 20%. The sequenced sample was normal lung tissue next to the tumor, obtained before any cancer treatment. The receptor source for this set is a male donor older than 55 with stage I lung adenocarcinoma.

The V and J genes are TRBV19 and TRBJ2-5, with 7 bases identical to TRBD1. The CDR3 has 14 amino acids. Germline-derived CDR1 and CDR2 are LNHDA and SQIVND (reference sequence). V trimming: 3 bases; J trimming: 0 bases; junction bases outside the gene matches: 1. The CDR3 DNA follows: TGTGCCAGTAGTATCGGACAGGACCAAGAGACCCAGTACTTC. The encoded protein is CASSIGQDQETQYF.

CDR3 region: CASSPGTSGRDEQFF. DNA of the CDR3: TGTGCCAGCAGCCCCGGGACTAGCGGTCGGGATGAGCAGTTCTTC. J is TRBJ2-1 and V is TRBV7-5; the D call in the table, TRBD2, was not verified against the DNA. TRBV7-5 is reported as a pseudogene. The CDR3 totals 15 residues.

This clone was detected a few times. V and J are TRBV19 and TRBJ1-1; D not certain. CDR1 is LNHDA and CDR2 is SQIVND in the germline V gene (reference sequence). V lost 3 bases and J lost 1, with 9 bases in between. The CDR3 sequence is 14 residues long. The CDR3 nucleotides are TGTGCCAGTAGTATTATGGACCAGAACACTGAAGCTTTCTTT. Translated, it gives CASSIMDQNTEAFF.

This clone was seen more than once but under ten times. This sequence joins TRBV6-1 and TRBJ1-1, with D possibly matching TRBD1 (6 bases). Trimming cost V 0 bases and J 2 bases, with 16 bases left between them. Germline loops: CDR1 MNHNS, CDR2 SASEGT. The CDR3 is 17 amino acids. The DNA of the CDR3 is TGTGCCAGCAGTGAAGCTATAAGAAGGACAGTCAACACTGAAGCTTTCTTT. Amino acids: CASSEAIRRTVNTEAFF.

This clone is hyperexpanded. J is TRBJ2-6 and V is TRBV28; tentative D call: TRBD1 (6 bases). Germline V gives CDR1 MDHEN, CDR2 SYDVKM. Trimming stripped 4 bases from V and 0 bases from J, with 10 bases between. The CDR3 contains 16 residues. CDR3 protein: CASSSADSSGANVLTF. CDR3 bases: TGTGCCAGCAGTTCCGCGGACAGCTCTGGGGCCAACGTCCTGACTTTC.

This clone was counted between two and nine times. The V and J genes are TRBV28 and TRBJ1-1; tentative D call: TRBD1 (5 bases). V shed 5 bases and J shed 1 base, with 14 bases lying between them. Looked up from germline, CDR1 is MDHEN and CDR2 is SYDVKM. This CDR3 has 15 amino acids. The CDR3 DNA follows: TGTGCCAGCAGTGGGCCAGGGACTCCGAACACTGAAGCTTTCTTT. This sequence encodes CASSGPGTPNTEAFF.

By proportion, this clone is medium-sized (0.01 to 0.1%). The CDR3 nucleotides are TGTGCCAGCAGCGGAAACCTGGGAGATACGCAGTATTTT. Protein sequence: CASSGNLGDTQYF. The gene calls are TRBV9 and TRBJ2-3; D is unresolved. The CDR3 totals 13 residues. The germline CDR1 and CDR2 sequences are SGDLS and YYNGEE. Trimming stripped 3 bases from V and 5 bases from J, with 10 bases between. The full variable domain, with the rest looked up from reference TRBV9 and TRBJ2-3, is DSGVTQTPKHLITATGQRVTLRCSPRSGDLSVYWYQQSLDQGLQFLIQYYNGEERAKGNILERFSAQQFPDLHSELNLSSLELGDSALYFCASSGNLGDTQYFGPGTRLTVL.

The chain combines TRBV18 with TRBJ1-6; 9 nucleotides line up with TRBD1. Per germline, CDR1 KGHSH and CDR2 LQKENI. Trimming at V came to 3 bases and at J to 9 bases, leaving 9 bases not matched to a gene. The CDR3 consists of 16 residues. CDR3 protein: CASSPTGGGEVSPLHF. The CDR3 coding sequence is TGTGCCAGCTCACCGACAGGGGGAGGGGAGGTTTCACCCCTCCACTTT.

This clone was recorded a few times. The chain couples TRBV9 to TRBJ1-1; D gene uncertain. This CDR3 has 14 amino acids. Germline CDR1 SGDLS, CDR2 YYNGEE. V lost 0 bases and J 0 bases, leaving 6 bases between the germline ends. DNA for the CDR3: TGTGCCAGCAGCGTAGGTCGGATGAACACTGAAGCTTTCTTT. Translation gives CASSVGRMNTEAFF.

The chain recombines TRBV11-3 with TRBJ1-5, with 8 bases fitting TRBD1. Trimming took 2 bases from V and 4 from J; bases not matched to a gene: 10. This CDR3 spans 17 amino acids. The germline V gene encodes CDR1 SGHNT and CDR2 YENEEA. The CDR3 spells CASSLRGQGAGNQPQHF. Here the CDR3 DNA reads TGTGCCAGCAGCTTAAGGGGCCAGGGGGCTGGGAATCAGCCCCAGCATTTT.

This rearrangement joins TRBV19 to TRBJ1-2; no firm D call. The CDR3 contains 15 residues. Trimming removed 3 bases from V and 0 bases from J, with 11 bases in between. CDR1 and CDR2 from the germline V gene are LNHDA and SQIVND (reference sequence). The CDR3 bases are TGTGCCAGTAGTATGAATAACGGCCCTAACTATGGCTACACCTTC. The encoded protein is CASSMNNGPNYGYTF.

The V call is TRBV6-8, the J call TRBJ2-7, with 9 bases matching TRBD1. The CDR3 totals 13 residues. V dropped 6 bases and J dropped 6; count of bases not matched to a gene: 6. CDR1 is MNHGY and CDR2 is SAAAGT in the germline V gene. The CDR3 protein is CASRPTGGSEQYV. The CDR3, as DNA: TGTGCCAGCAGGCCCACAGGGGGCTCCGAGCAGTACGTC.

In this sample, this clone turned up a few times. The chain links TRBV9 to TRBJ2-1; D possibly matches TRBD1 or TRBD2 (5 bases each). The V end lost 4 bases, the J end lost 5 bases, and 13 bases lay between the germline ends. CDR3 size: 14 residues. Germline V CDR1 and CDR2: SGDLS, YYNGEE. The chain's CDR3 is CASSLGDGHNEQFF. DNA for the CDR3: TGTGCCAGCAGCCTTGGGGACGGGCACAATGAGCAGTTCTTC.

V usage is TRBV28 and J usage is TRBJ1-5; 10 nucleotides line up with TRBD1. The CDR3 is made up of 17 amino acids. In germline, CDR1 is MDHEN, CDR2 SYDVKM. V was pared by 9 bases and J by 0 bases, with 11 bases of the junction left unmatched. CDR3 amino acids: CASFPPGQGISNQPQHF. CDR3 nucleotide sequence: TGTGCCAGTTTTCCACCGGGACAGGGGATTAGCAATCAGCCCCAGCATTTT.

Judged by abundance, this clone is medium-sized. The V and J genes are TRBV7-5 and TRBJ1-2; the table's D call, TRBD1, has no DNA check behind it. TRBV7-5 is a pseudogene. This CDR3 comprises 14 residues. The CDR3, as DNA: TGTGCCAGCAGCTTGGACAGGGATAACTATGGCTACACCTTC. This codes for CASSLDRDNYGYTF.

The chain has TRBV25-1 and TRBJ2-5; D not resolved. V lost 0 bases and J 7 bases, leaving 6 bases between the germline ends. CDR1 is MGHDK, CDR2 SYGVNS, per germline. CDR3 length equals 12 residues. The CDR3 reads CASSEYWGTQYF. The CDR3 DNA follows: TGTGCCAGCAGTGAATATTGGGGGACCCAGTACTTC.

This clone was observed a handful of times. CDR3 coding DNA: TGTGCCAGCAGCGTAGAGGGGTCGAACACTGAAGCTTTCTTT. Its protein is CASSVEGSNTEAFF. The J gene is TRBJ1-1, the V gene TRBV9, with D possibly TRBD1 on 5 matching bases. Trimming pared 0 bases from V and 1 base from J, leaving 7 bases between. The CDR3 spans 14 residues. The germline V gene encodes CDR1 SGDLS and CDR2 YYNGEE.

This clone has a handful of counts. The rearrangement links TRBV6-8 to TRBJ2-3; 11 bases agree with TRBD1. V lost 6 bases and J lost 5; bases outside the gene matches: 10. Germline CDR1 reads MNHGY; CDR2 reads SAAAGT. The CDR3 covers 16 residues. The CDR3 region has the DNA TGTGCCAGCAGCTCTCCGGGACAGGGGGGAAGAGATACGCAGTATTTT. The encoded protein is CASSSPGQGGRDTQYF.

In its sample, this clone was seen a few times. This rearrangement joins TRBV9 to TRBJ2-2; D is ambiguous. This CDR3 region has 15 residues. The V gene lost 0 bases and the J gene lost 3 bases, with 9 bases spanning the gap. Looked up from germline, CDR1 is SGDLS and CDR2 is YYNGEE. CDR3 coding DNA: TGTGCCAGCAGCGTAGAAGGGATCGACACCGGGGAGCTGTTTTTT. It specifies CASSVEGIDTGELFF.

The V call is TRBV28, the J call TRBJ2-3; 8 positions agree with TRBD2. V trimming: 4 bases; J trimming: 0 bases; junction bases outside the gene matches: 6. CDR3 length equals 16 residues. CDR1 is MDHEN and CDR2 is SYDVKM in the germline V gene. The CDR3, as DNA: TGTGCCAGCAGTTCACTAGCGGTCGCTAGCACAGATACGCAGTATTTT. Translation: CASSSLAVASTDTQYF.

This clone was counted only a few times. V is TRBV2 and J is TRBJ2-2; D uncertain. This CDR3 spans 12 amino acids. Germline V gene sequence: CDR1 SNHLY, CDR2 FYNNEI. Trimming stripped 6 bases from V and 8 bases from J, with 10 bases between. This CDR3 is CASSVEAGELFF. Written as DNA, the CDR3 is TGTGCCAGCAGCGTAGAGGCGGGGGAGCTGTTTTTT. The variable domain in full, with the rest retrieved from reference TRBV2 and TRBJ2-2, is EPEVTQTPSHQVTQMGQEVILRCVPISNHLYFYWYRQILGQKVEFLVSFYNNEISEKSEIFDDQFSVERPDGSNFTLKIRSTKLEDSAMYFCASSVEAGELFFGEGSRLTVL.

This clone was seen a handful of times. The CDR3 here is CASSVNYGYTF. The DNA of the CDR3 is TGTGCCAGCAGCGTTAACTATGGCTACACCTTC. The gene calls are TRBV6-7 and TRBJ1-2; D remains unclear. Being an ORF, TRBV6-7 has a function that is uncertain. V lost 6 bases, J lost 1 base, and 3 bases lay in between. The CDR3 runs 11 residues.